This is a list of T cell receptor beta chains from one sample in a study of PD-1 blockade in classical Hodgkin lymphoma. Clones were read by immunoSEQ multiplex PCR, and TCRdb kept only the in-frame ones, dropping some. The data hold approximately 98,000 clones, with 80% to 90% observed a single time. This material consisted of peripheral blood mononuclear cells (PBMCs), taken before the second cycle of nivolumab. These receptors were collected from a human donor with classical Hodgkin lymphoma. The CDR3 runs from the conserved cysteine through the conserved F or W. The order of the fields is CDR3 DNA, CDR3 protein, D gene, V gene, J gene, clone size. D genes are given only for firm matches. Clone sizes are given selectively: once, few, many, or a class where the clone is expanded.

CDR3 DNA: TGTGCCAGCAGTTCGGACAGGGGTAGCTATGGCTACACCTTC; CDR3 protein: CASSSDRGSYGYTF; D gene: TRBD1; V gene: TRBV2; J gene: TRBJ1-2; clone size: -
CDR3 DNA: TGTGCCATCAGTGAGCCCTACAGGGGAAGTAATTATAATGAGCAGTTCTTC; CDR3 protein: CAISEPYRGSNYNEQFF; D gene: TRBD1; V gene: TRBV10-3; J gene: TRBJ2-1; clone size: -
CDR3 DNA: TGTGCCAGCAGTTACAGGGGTAGCGGAAATCAGCCCCAGCATTTT; CDR3 protein: CASSYRGSGNQPQHF; D gene: -; V gene: TRBV6-5; J gene: TRBJ1-5; clone size: -
CDR3 DNA: TGTGCCAGCAGCCCTATCTACAGGGTTGTGGAGACCCAGTACTTC; CDR3 protein: CASSPIYRVVETQYF; D gene: -; V gene: TRBV7-2; J gene: TRBJ2-5; clone size: -
CDR3 DNA: TGTGCCAGCAGGACAGGGGGCTCCTACAATGAGCAGTTCTTC; CDR3 protein: CASRTGGSYNEQFF; D gene: TRBD1; V gene: TRBV28; J gene: TRBJ2-1; clone size: once
CDR3 DNA: TGCGCCAGCAGCTTGGCCGGGCAGAGAAATCAGCCCCAGCATTTT; CDR3 protein: CASSLAGQRNQPQHF; D gene: -; V gene: TRBV5-1; J gene: TRBJ1-5; clone size: few
CDR3 DNA: TGTGCCAGCAGCCCCATGGGACAGGGACGCGGCTACACCTTC; CDR3 protein: CASSPMGQGRGYTF; D gene: TRBD1; V gene: TRBV5-4; J gene: TRBJ1-2; clone size: -
CDR3 DNA: TGTGCCAGTAGAATTGGCGGGGGGCTGAACACTGAAGCTTTCTTT; CDR3 protein: CASRIGGGLNTEAFF; D gene: -; V gene: TRBV19; J gene: TRBJ1-1; clone size: -
CDR3 DNA: TGTGCCAGCAGCAATTTGGACAGGATCCACGAGCAGTACTTC; CDR3 protein: CASSNLDRIHEQYF; D gene: TRBD1; V gene: TRBV11-2; J gene: TRBJ2-7; clone size: -
CDR3 DNA: TGTGCCAGCAGCTCCCAACAGGGAGGAGGCTACACCTTC; CDR3 protein: CASSSQQGGGYTF; D gene: -; V gene: TRBV11-2; J gene: TRBJ1-2; clone size: few
CDR3 DNA: TGTGCCGTATCGGATAATGAAAAACTGTTTTTT; CDR3 protein: CAVSDNEKLFF; D gene: -; V gene: TRBV6-5; J gene: TRBJ1-4; clone size: -
CDR3 DNA: TGTGCCAGCAGTGAAGGAGGGGGCTACCAGCCCCAGCATTTT; CDR3 protein: CASSEGGGYQPQHF; D gene: TRBD1; V gene: TRBV2; J gene: TRBJ1-5; clone size: few
CDR3 DNA: TGTGCCAGCAATGAGGACCCGAACACCGGGGAGCTGTTTTTT; CDR3 protein: CASNEDPNTGELFF; D gene: -; V gene: TRBV7-7; J gene: TRBJ2-2; clone size: -
CDR3 DNA: TGTGCCAGCAGTTACTGGACTAGCGGCACAGATACGCAGTATTTT; CDR3 protein: CASSYWTSGTDTQYF; D gene: TRBD2; V gene: TRBV6-5; J gene: TRBJ2-3; clone size: -
CDR3 DNA: TGTGCCAGCAGTGGGGGGACGGTGAACACTGAAGCTTTCTTT; CDR3 protein: CASSGGTVNTEAFF; D gene: -; V gene: TRBV6-1; J gene: TRBJ1-1; clone size: once
CDR3 DNA: TGTGCCAGCAGCTGGGACTTTAGCTCCTACGAGCAGTACTTC; CDR3 protein: CASSWDFSSYEQYF; D gene: -; V gene: TRBV5-5; J gene: TRBJ2-7; clone size: once
CDR3 DNA: TGTGCCAGCAGTTACGAGGGGTCTAATGAAAAACTGTTTTTT; CDR3 protein: CASSYEGSNEKLFF; D gene: -; V gene: TRBV6-5; J gene: TRBJ1-4; clone size: once
CDR3 DNA: TGTGCCAGCAACAGGGTAGGCGATACGCAGTATTTT; CDR3 protein: CASNRVGDTQYF; D gene: -; V gene: TRBV6-1; J gene: TRBJ2-3; clone size: -
CDR3 DNA: TGTGCCAGCAGTTTAGGCCAGGGGGCACGGGGCTACACCTTC; CDR3 protein: CASSLGQGARGYTF; D gene: TRBD1; V gene: TRBV28; J gene: TRBJ1-2; clone size: once
CDR3 DNA: TGTGCCTGTGGGGAGACCCAGTACTTC; CDR3 protein: CACGETQYF; D gene: -; V gene: TRBV30; J gene: TRBJ2-5; clone size: -
CDR3 DNA: TGCGCCAGCAGCTTGTGGGCCCTGGAGGCGGTGAACACTGAAGCTTTCTTT; CDR3 protein: CASSLWALEAVNTEAFF; D gene: -; V gene: TRBV5-1; J gene: TRBJ1-1; clone size: -
CDR3 DNA: TGTGCCAGCAGCTCGGGAGCGGGAGCCTCCTACAATGAGCAGTTCTTC; CDR3 protein: CASSSGAGASYNEQFF; D gene: TRBD2; V gene: TRBV5-4; J gene: TRBJ2-1; clone size: -
CDR3 DNA: TGTGCCAGCAGCTCCGAAGGACAGGTGATGGGAGAGACCCAGTACTTC; CDR3 protein: CASSSEGQVMGETQYF; D gene: TRBD1; V gene: TRBV7-9; J gene: TRBJ2-5; clone size: -
CDR3 DNA: TGCGCCAGTGGGACTAGCCGGGAGCAGTTCTTC; CDR3 protein: CASGTSREQFF; D gene: TRBD2; V gene: TRBV10-1; J gene: TRBJ2-1; clone size: -
CDR3 DNA: TGCGCCAGCAGCCCTCCGGGGGGAGTGGAGACCCAGTACTTC; CDR3 protein: CASSPPGGVETQYF; D gene: TRBD2; V gene: TRBV4-1; J gene: TRBJ2-5; clone size: -
CDR3 DNA: TGTGCCAGCAGCTCCCGGCAGGATCGAAATCAGCCCCAGCATTTT; CDR3 protein: CASSSRQDRNQPQHF; D gene: -; V gene: TRBV11-2; J gene: TRBJ1-5; clone size: -
CDR3 DNA: TGTGCCAGCAGTTTATCTTGGCCTTACGAGCAGTACTTC; CDR3 protein: CASSLSWPYEQYF; D gene: -; V gene: TRBV27; J gene: TRBJ2-7; clone size: -
CDR3 DNA: TGTGCCACCCGAACACGGGGGGGAAGGAGCACTGAAGCTTTCTTT; CDR3 protein: CATRTRGGRSTEAFF; D gene: -; V gene: TRBV19; J gene: TRBJ1-1; clone size: -
CDR3 DNA: TGTGCCAGCAGCTTAGTATACGGGACAGGGGAAGAGACCCAGTACTTC; CDR3 protein: CASSLVYGTGEETQYF; D gene: TRBD1; V gene: TRBV7-2; J gene: TRBJ2-5; clone size: -
CDR3 DNA: TGTGCCAGCAGCTTAGCGGGGGCAGGATTGAACACTGAAGCTTTCTTT; CDR3 protein: CASSLAGAGLNTEAFF; D gene: -; V gene: TRBV7-9; J gene: TRBJ1-1; clone size: -
CDR3 DNA: TGTGCCAGCAGCTCGACAGGGGGCGCTTCAATCTCTGGGGCCAACGTCCTGACTTTC; CDR3 protein: CASSSTGGASISGANVLTF; D gene: TRBD1; V gene: TRBV2; J gene: TRBJ2-6; clone size: -
CDR3 DNA: TGTGCTAGTGGTATCGACACTCAACCGACGAATTTT; CDR3 protein: CASGIDTQPTNF; D gene: -; V gene: TRBV12-5; J gene: TRBJ1-5; clone size: -
CDR3 DNA: TGTGCCAGCAGCCAAGACGGGATAGAAGGGTATAGCAATCAGCCCCAGCATTTT; CDR3 protein: CASSQDGIEGYSNQPQHF; D gene: -; V gene: TRBV4-2; J gene: TRBJ1-5; clone size: few
CDR3 DNA: TGCGCCAGCAGCCCGCCTCCCGGACAGGGACCCTATGGCTACACCTTC; CDR3 protein: CASSPPPGQGPYGYTF; D gene: TRBD1; V gene: TRBV4-1; J gene: TRBJ1-2; clone size: -
CDR3 DNA: TGCGCCAGCAGCTTCACTAGCGGGAGTAATGAGCAGTTCTTC; CDR3 protein: CASSFTSGSNEQFF; D gene: TRBD2; V gene: TRBV5-1; J gene: TRBJ2-1; clone size: -
CDR3 DNA: TGTGCTAGTGGTAGGACAGGGGGAGACACAGATACGCAGTATTTT; CDR3 protein: CASGRTGGDTDTQYF; D gene: TRBD1; V gene: TRBV12-5; J gene: TRBJ2-3; clone size: -
CDR3 DNA: TGCGCCAGCAGCCCCGCTCCAGGGAACTTCAACGACGACTTC; CDR3 protein: CASSPAPGNFNDDF; D gene: -; V gene: TRBV4-1; J gene: TRBJ1-2; clone size: -
CDR3 DNA: TGTGCCAGCTCACCATTAGATAGCACAGATACGCAGTATTTT; CDR3 protein: CASSPLDSTDTQYF; D gene: -; V gene: TRBV18; J gene: TRBJ2-3; clone size: -
CDR3 DNA: TGTGCCAGCACTCGCCGAACAGGGGTTAGCACTGAAGCTTTCTTT; CDR3 protein: CASTRRTGVSTEAFF; D gene: TRBD1; V gene: TRBV28; J gene: TRBJ1-1; clone size: once
CDR3 DNA: TGTGCCAGTAGTATAGAGAGGCCAGTTTATGGCTACACCTTC; CDR3 protein: CASSIERPVYGYTF; D gene: -; V gene: TRBV19; J gene: TRBJ1-2; clone size: few
CDR3 DNA: TGTGCCAGCAGGATGAGAGGGGGCGCGTACAATGAGCAGTTCTTC; CDR3 protein: CASRMRGGAYNEQFF; D gene: TRBD1; V gene: TRBV7-9; J gene: TRBJ2-1; clone size: -
CDR3 DNA: TGTGCCAGCAGCACCCAGACCGGGAGGGGAGCAGAGACCCAGTACTTC; CDR3 protein: CASSTQTGRGAETQYF; D gene: TRBD2; V gene: TRBV13; J gene: TRBJ2-5; clone size: -
CDR3 DNA: TGTGCCAGCAGTGGCCAGGGGCCTGGGGCCAACGTCCTGACTTTC; CDR3 protein: CASSGQGPGANVLTF; D gene: -; V gene: TRBV6-6; J gene: TRBJ2-6; clone size: -
CDR3 DNA: TGTGCCAGCAGTTCCCAGGGGGCGAAAAGTCACGAGCAGTACTTC; CDR3 protein: CASSSQGAKSHEQYF; D gene: TRBD1; V gene: TRBV27; J gene: TRBJ2-7; clone size: -
CDR3 DNA: TGTGCCACCAGGGCGACTGGGCCTGAAGCTTTCTTT; CDR3 protein: CATRATGPEAFF; D gene: -; V gene: TRBV15; J gene: TRBJ1-1; clone size: -
CDR3 DNA: TGTGCCAGCACCCGAGGTGGGGTAGGGGAGCAGTTCTTC; CDR3 protein: CASTRGGVGEQFF; D gene: -; V gene: TRBV28; J gene: TRBJ2-1; clone size: -
CDR3 DNA: TGTGCCAGCAGCTACCGACAGGGGGCCTATGAAAAACTGTTTTTT; CDR3 protein: CASSYRQGAYEKLFF; D gene: TRBD1; V gene: TRBV5-5; J gene: TRBJ1-4; clone size: -